This TCR beta chain is from a study of T-cell reconstitution after alpha-beta-depleted transplantation in children. Per the germline V gene, CDR1 is ENHRY and CDR2 is SYGVKD. The CDR3 runs to 14 residues. Unmatched junction bases numbered 3, after V lost 4 bases and J lost 5 bases. The library targeted TCRbeta and was prepared with unique molecular identifiers. TCRdb reanalysed the PCR reads using MiXCR and keeps one entry per CDR3 protein. There are about 360,000 distinct CDR3 sequences in the sample; roughly 15% occur only once, and around 4% lies in the top ten. The receptor was isolated from a human donor who donated a stem cell graft to a child with Fanconi anemia. This chain connects TRBV10-3 to TRBJ1-1, with 11 positions matching TRBD1. The sequenced sample was PBMCs, obtained from the stem cell graft. The CDR3 loop reads CAISGGQGDTEAFF. In DNA form, the CDR3 reads TGTGCCATCAGTGGGGGACAGGGGGATACTGAAGCTTTCTTT.